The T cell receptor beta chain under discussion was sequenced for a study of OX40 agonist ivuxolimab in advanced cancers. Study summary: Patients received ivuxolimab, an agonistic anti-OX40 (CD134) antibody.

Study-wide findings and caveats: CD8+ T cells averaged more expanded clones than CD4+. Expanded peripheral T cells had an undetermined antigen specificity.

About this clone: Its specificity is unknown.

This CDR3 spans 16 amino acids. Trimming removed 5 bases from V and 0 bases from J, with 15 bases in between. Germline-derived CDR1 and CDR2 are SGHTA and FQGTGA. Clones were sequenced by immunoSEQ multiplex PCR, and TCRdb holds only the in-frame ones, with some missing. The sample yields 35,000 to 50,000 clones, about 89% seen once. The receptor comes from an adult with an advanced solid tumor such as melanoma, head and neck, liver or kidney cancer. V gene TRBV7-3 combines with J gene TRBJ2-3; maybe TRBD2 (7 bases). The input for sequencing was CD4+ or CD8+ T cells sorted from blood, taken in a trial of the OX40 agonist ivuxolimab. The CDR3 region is CASSAEGGGSTDTQYF. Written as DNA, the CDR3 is TGTGCCAGCAGCGCCGAAGGGGGGGGCAGCACAGATACGCAGTATTTT.